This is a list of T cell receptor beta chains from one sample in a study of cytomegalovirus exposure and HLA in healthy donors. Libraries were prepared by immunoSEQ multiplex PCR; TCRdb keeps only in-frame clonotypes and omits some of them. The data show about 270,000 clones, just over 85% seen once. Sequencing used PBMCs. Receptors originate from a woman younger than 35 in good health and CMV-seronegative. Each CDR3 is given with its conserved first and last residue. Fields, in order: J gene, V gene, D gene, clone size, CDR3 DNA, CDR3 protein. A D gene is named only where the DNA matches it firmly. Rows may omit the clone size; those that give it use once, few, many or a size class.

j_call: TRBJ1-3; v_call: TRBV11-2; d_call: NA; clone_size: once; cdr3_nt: TGTGCCAGCAGAGAACTAGGCTCTGGAAACACCATATATTTT; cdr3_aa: CASRELGSGNTIYF
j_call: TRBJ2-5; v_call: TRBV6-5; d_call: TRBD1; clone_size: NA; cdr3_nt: TGTGCCAGCAGTTACGGACAGGGGTGGACGCAAGAGACCCAGTACTTC; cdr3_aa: CASSYGQGWTQETQYF
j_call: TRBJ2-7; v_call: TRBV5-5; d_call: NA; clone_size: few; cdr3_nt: TGTGCCAGCAGCTTGTACTACGAGCAGTACTTC; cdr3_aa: CASSLYYEQYF
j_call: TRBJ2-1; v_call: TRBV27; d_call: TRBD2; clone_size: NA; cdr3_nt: TGTGCCAGCAGTCCCCTCGGGGCGGGGGGATCTCGGACGCAGTTCTTC; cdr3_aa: CASSPLGAGGSRTQFF
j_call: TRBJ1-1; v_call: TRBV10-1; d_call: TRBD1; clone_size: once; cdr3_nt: TGCGCCAGCAGTGAGCCGGGGGACAGCGAGGGGGAAGCTTTCTTT; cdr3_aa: CASSEPGDSEGEAFF
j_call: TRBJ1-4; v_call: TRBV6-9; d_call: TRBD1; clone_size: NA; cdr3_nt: TGTGCCAGCAGTGCCGGGACAGGGGATGAAAAACTGTTTTTT; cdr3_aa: CASSAGTGDEKLFF
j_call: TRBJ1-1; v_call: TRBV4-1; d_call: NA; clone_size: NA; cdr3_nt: TGCGCCAGCAGCCAAGGGGAGGGCACTGAAGCTTTCTTT; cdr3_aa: CASSQGEGTEAFF
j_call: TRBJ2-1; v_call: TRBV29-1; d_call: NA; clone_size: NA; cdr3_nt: TGCAGCGTTCAGGGAGGAGGGGATAATTACTATGAGCAGTTCTTC; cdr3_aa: CSVQGGGDNYYEQFF
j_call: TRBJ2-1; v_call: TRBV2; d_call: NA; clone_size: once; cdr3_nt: TGTGCCAGCAGTTTACCGTCTATTAGAGAGCAGTTCTTC; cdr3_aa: CASSLPSIREQFF
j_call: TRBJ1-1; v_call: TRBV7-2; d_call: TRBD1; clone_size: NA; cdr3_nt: TGTGCCAGCAGCTTCACAGGGGCTGGCACTGAAGCTTTCTTT; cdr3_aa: CASSFTGAGTEAFF
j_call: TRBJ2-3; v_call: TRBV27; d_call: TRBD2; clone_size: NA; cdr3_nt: TGTGCCAGCAGGCTGAGGACTAGCGGGAGGGTTTCGGGAGATACGCAGTATTTT; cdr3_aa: CASRLRTSGRVSGDTQYF
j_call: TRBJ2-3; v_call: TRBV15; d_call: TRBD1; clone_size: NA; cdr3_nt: TGTGCCACCAGGACGGGACAGGGAATAGCAGATACGCAGTATTTT; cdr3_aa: CATRTGQGIADTQYF
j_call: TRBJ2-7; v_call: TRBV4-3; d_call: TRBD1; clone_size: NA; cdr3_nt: TGCGCCAGCAGCCAAGAGGGGACAGGAACCTACGAGCAGTACTTC; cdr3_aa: CASSQEGTGTYEQYF
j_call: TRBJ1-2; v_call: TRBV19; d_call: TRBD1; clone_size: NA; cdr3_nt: TGTGCCAGTAGTAGAAAAGGGACAGAACATCCTAACTATGGCTACACCTTC; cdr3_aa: CASSRKGTEHPNYGYTF
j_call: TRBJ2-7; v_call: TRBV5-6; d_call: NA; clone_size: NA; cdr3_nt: TGTGCCAGCAGCCAGACAGGGGTCGCGGGAGGGCCCTACGAGCAGTACTTC; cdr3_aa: CASSQTGVAGGPYEQYF
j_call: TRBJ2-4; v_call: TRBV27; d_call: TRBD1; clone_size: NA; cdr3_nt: TGTGCCAGCAGCATCACAGGGGAGAGGGGAGCCAAAAACATTCAGTACTTC; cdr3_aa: CASSITGERGAKNIQYF
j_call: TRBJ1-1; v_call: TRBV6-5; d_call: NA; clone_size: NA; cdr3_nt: TGTGCCAGCAGTGAGGGACTCCGAAGGACTGAAGCTTTCTTT; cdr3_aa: CASSEGLRRTEAFF
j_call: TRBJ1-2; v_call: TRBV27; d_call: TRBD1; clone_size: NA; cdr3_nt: TGTGCCAGCAGTTTGAAATACGGACAGGCCTATGGCTACACCTTC; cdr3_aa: CASSLKYGQAYGYTF
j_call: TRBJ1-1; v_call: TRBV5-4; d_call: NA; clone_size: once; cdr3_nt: TGTGCCAGTAAGGGAGGCAGGGAAGGCACTGAAGCTTTCTTT; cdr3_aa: CASKGGREGTEAFF
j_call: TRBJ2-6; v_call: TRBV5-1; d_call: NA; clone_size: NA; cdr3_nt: TGCGCCAGCAGCCCTCTATACCAGGCTGTGAATGGGGCCAACGTCCTGACTTTC; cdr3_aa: CASSPLYQAVNGANVLTF
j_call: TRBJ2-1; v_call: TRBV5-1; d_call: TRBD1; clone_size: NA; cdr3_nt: TGCGCCAGCAGCTTGTACAGGGGCACCTACAATGAGCAGTTCTTC; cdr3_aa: CASSLYRGTYNEQFF
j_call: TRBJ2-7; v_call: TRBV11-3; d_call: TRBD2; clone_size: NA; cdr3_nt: TGTGCCAGCAGCTCCAACCCGACTAGCGGGTCCCCTTGGGAGCAGTACTTC; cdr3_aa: CASSSNPTSGSPWEQYF
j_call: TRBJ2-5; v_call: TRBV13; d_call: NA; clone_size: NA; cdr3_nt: TGTGCCAGCAGCTTAGGGTGGGAAGGGGCGCGGACCCAGTACTTC; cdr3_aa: CASSLGWEGARTQYF
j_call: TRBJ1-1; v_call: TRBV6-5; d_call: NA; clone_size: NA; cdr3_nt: TGTGCCAGCATCCGAGGGCTTGAAGCTTTCTTT; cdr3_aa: CASIRGLEAFF
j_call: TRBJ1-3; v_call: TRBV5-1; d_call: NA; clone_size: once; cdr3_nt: TGCGCCAGCAGCTTGGTTCCCCTTCTTCTCTCTGGAAACACCATATATTTT; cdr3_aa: CASSLVPLLLSGNTIYF
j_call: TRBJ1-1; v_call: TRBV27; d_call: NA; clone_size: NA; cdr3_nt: TGTGCCAGCAGTTTAAGGTCTGGGACAATAAGTGAAGCTTTCTTT; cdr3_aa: CASSLRSGTISEAFF
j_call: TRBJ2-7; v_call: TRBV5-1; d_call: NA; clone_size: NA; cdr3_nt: TGCGCCAGCAGCCGGTCCTACGAGCAGTACTTC; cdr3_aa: CASSRSYEQYF
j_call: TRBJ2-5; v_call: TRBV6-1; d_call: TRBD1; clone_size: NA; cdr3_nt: TGTGCCACCGGACAGGGCGGAGAGACCCAGTACTTC; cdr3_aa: CATGQGGETQYF
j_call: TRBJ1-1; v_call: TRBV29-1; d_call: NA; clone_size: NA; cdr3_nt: TGCAGCGTTGAAAGAATCCAGGACAGTGAAGCTTTCTTT; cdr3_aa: CSVERIQDSEAFF
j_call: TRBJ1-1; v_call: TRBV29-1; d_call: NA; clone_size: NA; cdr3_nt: TGCAGCGCCGGGGGGCAAAGGAACACTGAAGCTTTCTTT; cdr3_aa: CSAGGQRNTEAFF
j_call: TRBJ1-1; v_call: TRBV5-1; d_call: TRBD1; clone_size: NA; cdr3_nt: TGCGCCAGCAGCGGTATGACCGGGACAGCCCATATGAACACTGAAGCTTTCTTT; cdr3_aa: CASSGMTGTAHMNTEAFF
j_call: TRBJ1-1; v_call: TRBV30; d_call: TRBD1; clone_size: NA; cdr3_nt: TGTGCCTGGAGACCCCCCAGGGGGAAGGCTTTCTTT; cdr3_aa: CAWRPPRGKAFF
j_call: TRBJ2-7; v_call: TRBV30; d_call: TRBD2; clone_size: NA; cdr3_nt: TGTGCCTCCGGACTAGCGGGGAATATCGACGAGCAGTACTTC; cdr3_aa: CASGLAGNIDEQYF
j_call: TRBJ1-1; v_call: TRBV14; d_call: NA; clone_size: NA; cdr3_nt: TGTGCCAGCAGCCAAGCCCTCGCAGGGACTGAAGCTTTCTTT; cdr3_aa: CASSQALAGTEAFF
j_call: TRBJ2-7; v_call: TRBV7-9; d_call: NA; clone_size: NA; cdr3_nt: TGTGCCAGCAGCTCAAACCGCGGGGCGCGCTACGAGCAGTACTTC; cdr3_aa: CASSSNRGARYEQYF
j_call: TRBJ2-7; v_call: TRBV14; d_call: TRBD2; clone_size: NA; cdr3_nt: TGTGCCAGCAGCCAAGATCCGGGGCGGGAGAGTAGCGAGCAGTACTTC; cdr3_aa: CASSQDPGRESSEQYF
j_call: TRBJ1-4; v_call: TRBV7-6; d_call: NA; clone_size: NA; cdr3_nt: TGTGCCAGTACCCCGGCGGATCTTAATGAAAAACTGTTTTTT; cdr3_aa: CASTPADLNEKLFF
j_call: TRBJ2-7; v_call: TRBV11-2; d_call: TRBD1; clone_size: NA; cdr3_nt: TGTGCCAGCAGCATCGGGACAGCCTCCTACGAGCAGTACTTC; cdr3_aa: CASSIGTASYEQYF
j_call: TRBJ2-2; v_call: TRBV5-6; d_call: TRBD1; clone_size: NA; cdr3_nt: TGTGCCAGCAGCAGCTTCGACAGGGATTTTACCGGGGAGCTGTTTTTT; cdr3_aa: CASSSFDRDFTGELFF
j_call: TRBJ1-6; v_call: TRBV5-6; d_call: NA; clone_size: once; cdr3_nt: TGTGCCAGCAGCTTGGACAGTGGCGAGAATTCACCCCTCCACTTT; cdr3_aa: CASSLDSGENSPLHF
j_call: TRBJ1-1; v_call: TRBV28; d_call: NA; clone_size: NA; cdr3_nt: TGTGCCAGCAGTCCTCGACAGGTAGGGACTGAAGCTTTCTTT; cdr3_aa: CASSPRQVGTEAFF
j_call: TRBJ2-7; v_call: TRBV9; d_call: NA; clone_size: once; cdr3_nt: TGTGCCAGCAGCGTAGGGGGGGAATACGAGCAGTACTTC; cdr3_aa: CASSVGGEYEQYF
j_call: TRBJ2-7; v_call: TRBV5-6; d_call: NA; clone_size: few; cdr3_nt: TGTGCCAGCAAGAACCGGGACTTACCGTACGAGCAGTACTTC; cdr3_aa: CASKNRDLPYEQYF
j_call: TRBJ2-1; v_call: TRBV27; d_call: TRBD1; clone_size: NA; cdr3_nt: TGTGCCAGCGGAACATGGGGGACAGACAATGAGCAGTTCTTC; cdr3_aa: CASGTWGTDNEQFF
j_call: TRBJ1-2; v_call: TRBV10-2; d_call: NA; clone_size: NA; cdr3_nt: TGCGCCAGCAGTGGCCCGGTCCAAATTAATACTAACTATGGCTACACCTTC; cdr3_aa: CASSGPVQINTNYGYTF
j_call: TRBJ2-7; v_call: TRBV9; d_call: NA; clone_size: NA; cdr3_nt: TGTGCCAGCAGCGTAGGGGGGCGGCCTGGCGAGCAGTACTTC; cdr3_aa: CASSVGGRPGEQYF
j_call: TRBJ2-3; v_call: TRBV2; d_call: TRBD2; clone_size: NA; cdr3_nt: TGTGCCAGCCTAGGTGACCGGACTAGCGGATTGACAGATACGCAGTATTTT; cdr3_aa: CASLGDRTSGLTDTQYF
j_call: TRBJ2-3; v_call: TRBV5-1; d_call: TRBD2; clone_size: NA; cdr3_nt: TGCGCCAGCAGCTGGAGACTAGCGGGGGCCCGAACAGATACGCAGTATTTT; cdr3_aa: CASSWRLAGARTDTQYF
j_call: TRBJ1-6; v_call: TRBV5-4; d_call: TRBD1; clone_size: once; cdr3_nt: TGTGCCAGCAGCCGACAGGGATCCCCCTCACCCCTCCACTTT; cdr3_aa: CASSRQGSPSPLHF
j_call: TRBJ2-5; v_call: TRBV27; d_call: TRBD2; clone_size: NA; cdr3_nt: TGTGCCAGCAGTTTAGCGGGAGCCAAGACCCAGTACTTC; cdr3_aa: CASSLAGAKTQYF
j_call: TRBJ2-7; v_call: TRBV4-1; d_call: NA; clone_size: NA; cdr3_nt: TGCGCCAGCAGCCACTCCACTAGAGGTCGAGAGCAGTACTTC; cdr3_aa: CASSHSTRGREQYF
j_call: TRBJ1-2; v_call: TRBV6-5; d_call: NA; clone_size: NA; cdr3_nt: TGTGCCAGCAGTTACAAAGACAGGAGCTATGGCTACACCTTC; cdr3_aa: CASSYKDRSYGYTF
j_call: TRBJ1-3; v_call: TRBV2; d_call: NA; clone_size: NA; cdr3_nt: TGTGCCAGCAGTGACTACCTCAACCCCCCGGGTCTTGCTGGAAACACCATATATTTT; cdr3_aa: CASSDYLNPPGLAGNTIYF
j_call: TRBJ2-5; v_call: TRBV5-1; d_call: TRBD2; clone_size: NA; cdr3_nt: TGCGCCAGCAGCACCAATCCGGGACTAGCGGGGTCCAGGGAGACCCAGTACTTC; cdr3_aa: CASSTNPGLAGSRETQYF
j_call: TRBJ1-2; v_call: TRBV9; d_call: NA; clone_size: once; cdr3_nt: TGTGCCAGCATATACAGGCCAAACTATGGCTACACCTTC; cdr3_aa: CASIYRPNYGYTF
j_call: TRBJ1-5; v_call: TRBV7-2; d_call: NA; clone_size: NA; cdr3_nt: TGTGCCAGCAGCCGAGTGGGCAATCAGCCCCAGCATTTT; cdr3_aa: CASSRVGNQPQHF
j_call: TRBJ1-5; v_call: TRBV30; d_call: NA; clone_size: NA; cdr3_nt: TGTGCCTGGAGTGTGTATAATCAGCCCCAGCATTTT; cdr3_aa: CAWSVYNQPQHF
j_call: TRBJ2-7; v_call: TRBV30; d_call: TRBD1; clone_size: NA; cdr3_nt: TGTGCCTGGAGGGGGACAGGTCGGTCCTACGAGCAGTACTTC; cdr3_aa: CAWRGTGRSYEQYF
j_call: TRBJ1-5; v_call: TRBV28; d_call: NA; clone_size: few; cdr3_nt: TGTGCCAGCAGCCCCAACTCAGGGAAACAGCCCCAGCATTTT; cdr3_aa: CASSPNSGKQPQHF